This TCR beta chain was found in a study of T cells after yellow fever vaccination. The study's findings and limits: Primary-vaccination clones mostly resurfaced post-booster (roughly 97% CD4, roughly 90% CD8).

The authors made TCR cDNA by 5'RACE template switching, adding a universal primer site and UMIs. A single record per CDR3 protein comes from TCRdb applying MiXCR to the 5' RACE reads. The sample lists some 350,000 distinct CDR3 sequences, almost 4% occurring once. With V trimmed by 5 bases and J by 1 base, 9 bases remained unmatched. This CDR3 comprises 16 residues. Germline CDR1 and CDR2: SEHNR and FQNEAQ (reference sequence). This clonotype was counted ten times or more. Its specificity is unknown. This TCR was sampled from a man aged 18-30 years who received the YFV17D yellow fever vaccine. This rearrangement joins TRBV7-9 to TRBJ2-5, with 8 positions matching TRBD1. Sample: PBMCs, taken 5 days after the yellow fever booster vaccination. The DNA for the CDR3 is TGTGCCAGCAGCCCCCGACAGGGGCCTCTCCAAGAGACCCAGTACTTC. It yields the protein CASSPRQGPLQETQYF.